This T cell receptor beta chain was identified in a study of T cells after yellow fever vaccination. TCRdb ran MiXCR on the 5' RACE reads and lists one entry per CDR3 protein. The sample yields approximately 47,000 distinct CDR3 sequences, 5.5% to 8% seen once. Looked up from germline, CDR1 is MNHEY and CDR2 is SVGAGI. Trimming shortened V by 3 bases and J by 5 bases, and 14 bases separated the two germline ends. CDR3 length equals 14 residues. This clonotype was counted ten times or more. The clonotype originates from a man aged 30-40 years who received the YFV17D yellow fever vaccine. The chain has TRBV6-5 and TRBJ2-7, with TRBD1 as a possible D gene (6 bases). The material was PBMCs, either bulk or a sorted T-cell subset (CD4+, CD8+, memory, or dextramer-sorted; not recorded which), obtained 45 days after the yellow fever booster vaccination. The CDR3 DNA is TGTGCCAGCAGTTATGAGGGACAACCCAACGAGCAGTACTTC. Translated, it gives CASSYEGQPNEQYF.